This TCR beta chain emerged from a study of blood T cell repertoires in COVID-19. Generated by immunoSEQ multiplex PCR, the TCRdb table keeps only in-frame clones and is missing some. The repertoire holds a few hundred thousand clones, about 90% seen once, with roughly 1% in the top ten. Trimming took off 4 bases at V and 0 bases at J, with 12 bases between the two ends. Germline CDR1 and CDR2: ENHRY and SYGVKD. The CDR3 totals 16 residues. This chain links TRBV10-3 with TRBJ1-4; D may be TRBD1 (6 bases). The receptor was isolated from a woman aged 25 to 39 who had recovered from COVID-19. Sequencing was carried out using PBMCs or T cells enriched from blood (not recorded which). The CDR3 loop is CAISVTTGTTNEKLFF. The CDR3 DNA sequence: TGTGCCATCAGTGTCACAACAGGGACAACTAATGAAAAACTGTTTTTT.